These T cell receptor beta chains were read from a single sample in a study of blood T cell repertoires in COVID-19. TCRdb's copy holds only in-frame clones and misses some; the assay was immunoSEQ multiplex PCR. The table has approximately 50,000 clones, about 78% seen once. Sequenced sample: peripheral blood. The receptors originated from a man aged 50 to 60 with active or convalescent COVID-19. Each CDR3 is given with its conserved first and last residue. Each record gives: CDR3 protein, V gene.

cdr3_aa: CASSVISSGNTIYF
v_call: TRBV9

cdr3_aa: CASSWGSEETQYF
v_call: TRBV7-8

cdr3_aa: CASSSGQGQKLFF
v_call: TRBV7-9

cdr3_aa: CASSVGLAIEQFF
v_call: TRBV5-6

cdr3_aa: CASSTSGGANGETQYF
v_call: TRBV19

cdr3_aa: CASSSEATSGQRTQYF
v_call: TRBV5-4

cdr3_aa: CASSLFRQGAYGYTF
v_call: TRBV7-9

cdr3_aa: CASSGGQGLVLNTEAFF
v_call: TRBV5-4

cdr3_aa: CASSLRGNQPQHF
v_call: TRBV19

cdr3_aa: CASGATGNTIYF
v_call: TRBV19

cdr3_aa: CASSRSGRSTDTQYF
v_call: TRBV9

cdr3_aa: CASIGRRERNIQYF
v_call: TRBV19

cdr3_aa: CASSPQGGLAYEQYF
v_call: TRBV14

cdr3_aa: CASSSTGLAGVWFAGELFF
v_call: TRBV7-2

cdr3_aa: CASSRIGTLYGDYGYTF
v_call: TRBV6-6

cdr3_aa: CASGQGSYEQYF
v_call: TRBV6-6

cdr3_aa: CASRQGSGYTF
v_call: TRBV28

cdr3_aa: CASSRAGGYTEAFF
v_call: TRBV28

cdr3_aa: CSVDWGRSTEAFF
v_call: TRBV29-1

cdr3_aa: CASSLGGRVNYGYTF
v_call: TRBV5-6

cdr3_aa: CASSLGVENEQFF
v_call: TRBV5-5

cdr3_aa: CSVVTGDPRQPQHF
v_call: TRBV29-1

cdr3_aa: CASSSELAGGENEQFF
v_call: TRBV7-2

cdr3_aa: CASSPWAGGGSNEQFF
v_call: TRBV5-4

cdr3_aa: CASSLADRETQHF
v_call: TRBV12-3/TRBV12-4

cdr3_aa: CASSSYSSGANVLTF
v_call: TRBV11-3

cdr3_aa: CASSSPSGYEQYF
v_call: TRBV7-2

cdr3_aa: CASSILAGHTGELFF
v_call: TRBV19

cdr3_aa: CASSLNGDSGNTIYF
v_call: TRBV5-1

cdr3_aa: CATSDLHTGELFF
v_call: TRBV24-1

cdr3_aa: CASSPPEERKASF
v_call: TRBV18

cdr3_aa: CASSLSGTGVNEQFF
v_call: TRBV7-6

cdr3_aa: CASSARLAGDTDTQYF
v_call: TRBV9

cdr3_aa: CASSLVGGTGPFSNQPQHF
v_call: TRBV5-6

cdr3_aa: CASSFQGGTGELFF
v_call: TRBV7-7

cdr3_aa: CASSLVRGTANTGELFF
v_call: TRBV5-1

cdr3_aa: CASSIRRGSYEQYF
v_call: TRBV19

cdr3_aa: CAWSDGGANYGYTF
v_call: TRBV30

cdr3_aa: CATSSHPPRLNEKLFF
v_call: TRBV15

cdr3_aa: CASSYRDRGEKLFF
v_call: TRBV6-5

cdr3_aa: CAWSDDSLYTEAFF
v_call: TRBV30

cdr3_aa: CASSELASTEGDNEQFF
v_call: TRBV6-4

cdr3_aa: CASSMTSGGAFQETQYF
v_call: TRBV5-4

cdr3_aa: CATGVYGYTF
v_call: TRBV19

cdr3_aa: CASRLLAGLSYEQYF
v_call: TRBV2

cdr3_aa: CASSQDEDEGYTF
v_call: TRBV4-1

cdr3_aa: CASSPATGRYGYTF
v_call: TRBV7-9

cdr3_aa: CASSFRTGWENTEAFF
v_call: TRBV7-6

cdr3_aa: CSGSSGNTIYF
v_call: TRBV20-1

cdr3_aa: CASGLVRDSYPTGELFF
v_call: TRBV12-5

cdr3_aa: CASSNAGGGQPQHF
v_call: TRBV27

cdr3_aa: CASSALRVSYNEQFF
v_call: TRBV4-1

cdr3_aa: CASSLDYGYGYTF
v_call: TRBV5-1

cdr3_aa: CASSPTSGHEQFF
v_call: TRBV12-3/TRBV12-4